In its sample, the clone carrying this T cell receptor (beta chain) was seen a few times. The data belong to a study of blood T cell repertoires in COVID-19. The CDR3 sequence is 14 residues long. The ends were cut back, 3 bases at V and 7 bases at J, with 13 bases in the middle. Germline values: CDR1 LNHDA, CDR2 SQIVND (reference sequence). Generated by immunoSEQ multiplex PCR, the TCRdb table keeps only in-frame clones and is missing some. The sample yields 180,000 or so clones, approximately 85% seen once. The chain has TRBV19 and TRBJ2-1; a possible D gene is TRBD1 (6 bases). The TCR was taken from a man in his fifties or sixties with acute or convalescent COVID-19. Sequencing was performed on peripheral blood. As DNA, the CDR3 is TGTGCCAGTAGTATGGGGCAGGGGTGGAATGAGCAGTTCTTC. It encodes CASSMGQGWNEQFF.